Listed here is a single T cell receptor (beta chain). As yet, its antigen is unknown. The data are from a study of blood T cells in healthy people across ages. Deletions cut 4 bases from V and 2 bases from J, with 6 bases between. The CDR3 runs to 13 residues. CDR1 is SEHNR and CDR2 is FQNEAQ in the germline V gene (reference sequence). Every donor contributed roughly 10 milliliters of peripheral blood by blood draw. General study results and limits: As age increased, TCR beta diversity per million T cells fell in a roughly linear fashion. Naive T cell percentage showed a strong correlation with the diversity of TCR beta.

Then a second PCR, running about 6 to 12 cycles, was carried out with a sample-barcoded 5' primer and a J-beta primer mix. TCRdb re-analysed the 5' RACE reads in MiXCR, keeping a single row per CDR3 protein. The data show about 320,000 distinct CDR3 sequences, roughly 26% seen once. The J gene is TRBJ1-5, the V gene TRBV7-9; D remains ambiguous. Sequencing was done on a sample of blood. The receptor was isolated from a woman aged 65 to 85 in good health. The CDR3 coding sequence is TGTGCCAGCAGCTCTGATCGCAATCAGCCCCAGCATTTT. Encoded protein: CASSSDRNQPQHF.